The source of this T cell receptor (beta chain) is a study of T cell responses to AZD1222 COVID-19 vaccine. CDR3 length: 12 residues. Trimming removed 7 bases at V and 4 bases at J, with 8 bases between. Germline V gene data show CDR1 as MNHEY and CDR2 as SVGAGI. TCRdb's copy holds only in-frame clones and misses some; the assay was immunoSEQ multiplex PCR. The sample lists over 150,000 clones, roughly 92% occurring once. As concerns this clone: The antigen remains unidentified.

Whole-study findings and limits: With dominance at 160-218 and 743-854, vaccine-associated CD4 TCRs spanned spike.

The chain joins TRBV6-5 to TRBJ1-5; D gene ambiguous. The input for sequencing was peripheral blood, taken 28 days after the second AZD1222 dose. The receptor was derived from an adult who received the AZD1222 COVID-19 vaccine. Here the CDR3 reads CASTSGNQPQHF. Here the CDR3 DNA reads TGTGCCAGCACCTCAGGAAATCAGCCCCAGCATTTT.